This TCR beta chain was profiled in a study of Graves' ophthalmopathy and Graves' hyperthyroidism. RNA transcripts served as template for amplifying TCR beta CDR3 sequences. RT-PCR in the first round used HTBI primers; a second-round multiplex PCR followed. TCRdb processed the multiplex PCR reads anew with MiXCR; each CDR3 protein has one entry. The sample contains over a million distinct CDR3 sequences, about 40% of which appear only once. V lost 7 bases, J lost 2 bases, and 12 bases lay in between. Germline loops: CDR1 LNHDA, CDR2 SQIVND (reference sequence). CDR3 length: 15 amino acids. Study results and limitations: This model predicted ophthalmopathy progression (sensitivity 70% to 71%, specificity 72.22%).

This clonotype was found many times. Its antigen is currently unknown. Lactation, pregnancy, uncontrolled infections and other autoimmune diseases were all grounds for excluding patients. Symptoms, serum thyroxine and TRAb, thyroid ultrasound, and orbital computed tomography formed the diagnostic basis. The source is an adult man with Graves' hyperthyroidism. The chain employs TRBV19 and TRBJ2-6, with D perhaps being TRBD1 or TRBD2 (5 bases each). Sequencing was performed on peripheral blood or thyroid tissue (not recorded which). CDR3 coding DNA: TGTGCCAGTATGGGGGATCGGGCTGGGGCCAACGTCCTGACTTTC. It yields the protein CASMGDRAGANVLTF.